Presented here are 24 T cell receptor beta chains from one specimen sequenced in a study of radiation and T cells in renal cell carcinoma. Produced via immunoSEQ multiplex PCR; TCRdb's table is partial and in-frame only. The sample has around 99,000 clones, approximately 80% seen once. Time point specified: blood 4 weeks post-SBRT, at nephrectomy. Documented treatment: 15 Gy SBRT to primary tumor, nephrectomy 4 weeks later. The specimen comprised blood, sampled from a patient whose treatment included radiotherapy and nephrectomy. The receptors originated from a man in his 60s with renal cell carcinoma.

The chain recombines TRBV9 with TRBJ1-1, with 8 nucleotides matching TRBD1. Germline loops: CDR1 SGDLS, CDR2 YYNGEE. The CDR3 has 14 amino acids. V dropped 3 bases and J dropped 5; count of bases not matched to a gene: 6. The CDR3 DNA is TGTGCCAGCAGCGCCCGACAGGGGAGGACTGAAGCTTTCTTT. It specifies CASSARQGRTEAFF.

This clone has just a few counts. The chain links TRBV19 to TRBJ2-3; TRBD2 agrees at 7 bases. Trimming took 4 bases from V and 8 from J; bases not matched to a gene: 9. Germline V lookup: CDR1 LNHDA, CDR2 SQIVND (reference sequence). The CDR3 length is 14 residues. CDR3 residues: CASSTPGLGGTQYF. The CDR3 DNA reads TGTGCCAGTAGTACCCCCGGACTAGGCGGTACGCAGTATTTT.

This rearrangement joins TRBV7-6 to TRBJ2-7; 8 positions agree with TRBD1. The CDR3 extends over 14 amino acids. Germline V gene sequence: CDR1 SGHVS, CDR2 FNYEAQ. With V trimmed by 3 bases and J by 2 bases, 3 bases remained unmatched. The CDR3 loop is CASSFRDRPYEQYF. CDR3 sequence (DNA): TGTGCCAGCAGCTTCCGGGACAGGCCCTACGAGCAGTACTTC. The full variable domain, completed using reference TRBV7-6 and TRBJ2-7, is GAGVSQSPRYKVTKRGQDVALRCDPISGHVSLYWYRQALGQGPEFLTYFNYEAQQDKSGLPNDRFSAERPEGSISTLTIQRTEQRDSAMYRCASSFRDRPYEQYFGPGTRLTVT.

This chain connects TRBV9 to TRBJ1-2; perhaps TRBD1 as D (5 bases). Trimming took 2 bases from V and 0 from J, leaving 14 bases between them. CDR1 SGDLS and CDR2 YYNGEE come from the germline V gene. CDR3 length equals 16 residues. CDR3 residues: CASSVSVGGTNYGYTF. The CDR3 DNA follows: TGTGCCAGCAGCGTCTCGGTCGGGGGTACTAACTATGGCTACACCTTC.

There are a few counts of this clone. The chain is built from TRBV28 and TRBJ2-3; D possibly corresponds to TRBD2 (5 bases). The CDR3 has 14 residues. Between the trimmed V and J ends, which lost 2 bases and 0 bases, there was a span of 6 bases. Germline-derived CDR1 and CDR2 are MDHEN and SYDVKM. CDR3 bases: TGTGCCAGCAGTTTACCGGGAAGCACAGATACGCAGTATTTT. It codes for CASSLPGSTDTQYF.

The CDR3 coding sequence is TGTGCCAGCAGGGTGGGCGGTCCCTCCTACGAGCAGTACTTC. Its protein product is CASRVGGPSYEQYF. The V gene is TRBV2, the J gene TRBJ2-7; D unclear. The V gene lost 6 bases and the J gene lost 0 bases, with 12 bases spanning the gap. Germline V gene lookup returns CDR1 SNHLY and CDR2 FYNNEI. This CDR3 is built from 14 residues.

The rearrangement links TRBV6-1 to TRBJ1-1; TRBD1 matches at 11 bases. The V and J ends lost 4 bases and 8 bases, in that order; junction bases with no gene match: 18. The germline gives CDR1 MNHNS, CDR2 SASEGT. The CDR3 has 18 amino acids. CDR3 region: CASSGITRTGGVKKEAFF. DNA of the CDR3: TGTGCCAGCAGTGGGATCACCCGGACAGGGGGCGTGAAAAAGGAAGCTTTCTTT.

The V gene is TRBV7-9, the J gene TRBJ1-1; D perhaps matches TRBD1 (6 bases). Per germline, CDR1 SEHNR and CDR2 FQNEAQ (reference sequence). The CDR3 spans 13 residues. The V end was cut by 11 bases, the J end by 3 bases, with 16 bases between. The CDR3, as DNA: TGTGCCTGGCCCCCAGACAGGTACACTGAAGCTTTCTTT. It codes for CAWPPDRYTEAFF.

The chain carries TRBV7-8 and TRBJ2-1, with 7 bases aligning to TRBD1. The CDR3 spans 17 residues. V lost 1 base to trimming and J lost 5 bases; unmatched junction nucleotides: 11. The V gene's germline CDR1 is SGHVS and CDR2 FQNEAQ. The CDR3, as DNA: TGTGCCAGCAGCTTAGTCGTAATTCGGACAGGTCACAATGAGCAGTTCTTC. This encodes CASSLVVIRTGHNEQFF.

V and J are TRBV4-2 and TRBJ2-2; 12 bases are a match to TRBD2. The CDR3 consists of 17 residues. With 6 bases clipped from V and 9 bases from J, the junction kept 14 bases outside the gene matches. Germline values: CDR1 LGHNA, CDR2 YNFKEQ. The CDR3 sequence is CASSTRTSGNGVRELFF. CDR3 in DNA: TGTGCCAGCAGTACCCGGACTAGCGGGAATGGTGTGCGGGAGCTGTTTTTT.

The J gene is TRBJ2-4, the V gene TRBV27; D possibly uses TRBD1 or TRBD2 (5 bases each). V lost 1 base and J 3 bases, leaving 16 bases between the germline ends. CDR1 MNHEY and CDR2 SMNVEV come from the germline V gene (reference sequence). This CDR3 has 17 residues. The CDR3, as DNA: TGTGCCAGCAGTTTATGGGGTCCCCAGGGAGTCAAAAACATTCAGTACTTC. Protein sequence: CASSLWGPQGVKNIQYF.

V usage is TRBV28 and J usage is TRBJ2-5, with TRBD2 matching over 10 bases. The CDR3 is made up of 15 amino acids. Looked up from germline, CDR1 is MDHEN and CDR2 is SYDVKM. Germline trimming cut 3 bases from V and 3 bases from J; bases unmatched to any gene: 4. The CDR3 sequence is CASSLITSGEETQYF. The CDR3 DNA is TGTGCCAGCAGTTTGATAACTAGCGGGGAAGAGACCCAGTACTTC.

The CDR3 loop is CASSLGRAGWEKLFF. The CDR3 DNA is TGTGCCAGCAGCTTAGGAAGGGCAGGATGGGAAAAACTGTTTTTT. The J gene is TRBJ1-4, the V gene TRBV11-2; no reliable D call. This CDR3 is 15 amino acids long. From germline, CDR1 is SGHAT and CDR2 FQNNGV. V lost 1 base, J lost 8 bases, and 14 bases lay in between.

The chain joins TRBV30 to TRBJ2-1; 11 positions agree with TRBD2. The CDR3 spans 13 residues. Germline trimming cut 8 bases from V and 3 bases from J; bases unmatched to any gene: 3. CDR1 and CDR2 (germline): GTSNPN, SVGIG (reference sequence). CDR3 DNA sequence: TGTGCCGGGACTAGCGGCTTCTACAATGAGCAGTTCTTC. Its translation is CAGTSGFYNEQFF.

The chain has TRBV5-5 and TRBJ2-2, with D possibly matching TRBD1 (6 bases). Germline CDR1 reads SGHKS; CDR2 reads YYEKEE (reference sequence). V lost 4 bases and J 1 base, leaving 14 bases between the germline ends. This CDR3 has 16 amino acids. As DNA, the CDR3 is TGTGCCAGCAGCCCTCGAGAGACAGGGAACACCGGGGAGCTGTTTTTT. Protein product: CASSPRETGNTGELFF.

The chain combines TRBV6-6 with TRBJ2-2; D is ambiguous. There are 12 residues in the CDR3. In germline, CDR1 is MNHNY, CDR2 SVGAGI (reference sequence). V shed 3 bases and J shed 4 bases, with 3 bases lying between them. The DNA for the CDR3 is TGTGCCAGCAGTTATGTCACCGGGGAGCTGTTTTTT. Its protein product is CASSYVTGELFF.

The V gene is TRBV10-1, the J gene TRBJ2-1; 7 nucleotides align to TRBD2. V gave up 4 bases and J gave up 7 bases; unmatched junction bases: 16. CDR1 is WNHNN, CDR2 SYGVQD, per germline (reference sequence). This CDR3 is built from 17 residues. The CDR3 nucleotides are TGCGCCAGCAGTGGAGTGCCGGGTGGCGGGAGCCGAAATGAGCAGTTCTTC. Translating gives CASSGVPGGGSRNEQFF.

V and J are TRBV2 and TRBJ2-3; 9 bases match TRBD2. Germline assignment: CDR1 SNHLY and CDR2 FYNNEI. V trimming: 7 bases; J trimming: 0 bases; junction bases outside the gene matches: 14. This CDR3 has 18 amino acids. The CDR3 DNA sequence: TGTGCCAGCAAACCCCACAGTTCAGGGACTAGCAGCACAGATACGCAGTATTTT. Amino acid sequence: CASKPHSSGTSSTDTQYF.

This sequence joins TRBV29-1 and TRBJ2-5; no reliable D call. Trimming pared 3 bases from V and 2 bases from J, leaving 7 bases between. Per germline, CDR1 SQVTM and CDR2 ANQGSEA. The CDR3 runs 12 residues. In DNA form, the CDR3 reads TGCAGCGTTGAGGCAGGACAAGAGACCCAGTACTTC. It is translated as CSVEAGQETQYF.

This chain joins TRBV19 and TRBJ2-1; D is undetermined. Trimming stripped 6 bases from V and 0 bases from J, with 0 bases between. Germline CDR1 is LNHDA and CDR2 is SQIVND (reference sequence). The length of the CDR3 is 11 residues. The CDR3 loop reads CASSSYNEQFF. CDR3 in DNA: TGTGCCAGTAGCTCCTACAATGAGCAGTTCTTC.

V is TRBV6-5 and J is TRBJ2-1, with D possibly being TRBD2 (6 bases). V was pared by 2 bases and J by 5 bases, with 13 bases between. This CDR3 has 15 residues. Germline CDR1 is MNHEY and CDR2 is SVGAGI. The CDR3 here is CASSYGVAANNEQFF. The CDR3 DNA reads TGTGCCAGCAGTTACGGAGTAGCGGCTAACAATGAGCAGTTCTTC.

This clone has only one observation. The CDR3 loop reads CASSLAGGTYNEQFF. CDR3 coding DNA: TGTGCCAGCAGCTTGGCCGGAGGAACCTACAATGAGCAGTTCTTC. The genes are TRBV5-5 and TRBJ2-1, with D tentatively TRBD2 (5 bases). The V end lost 0 bases, the J end lost 2 bases, and 9 bases lay between the germline ends. This CDR3 has 15 amino acids. CDR1 is SGHKS and CDR2 is YYEKEE in the germline V gene (reference sequence).

The gene calls are TRBV4-1 and TRBJ2-1; TRBD2 is a possible D gene (6 bases). CDR1 is MGHRA, CDR2 YSYEKL, per germline. This CDR3 spans 17 amino acids. V lost 4 bases and J 1 base, leaving 17 bases between the germline ends. CDR3 in DNA: TGCGCCAGCAGCCTTGAAGGTCGGAGGGAATCCTACAATGAGCAGTTCTTC. This codes for CASSLEGRRESYNEQFF.

The chain joins TRBV29-1 to TRBJ2-2; D is perhaps TRBD1 (5 bases). Germline CDR1 is SQVTM and CDR2 is ANQGSEA. V shed 4 bases and J shed 6 bases, with 12 bases lying between them. The CDR3 totals 13 residues. This chain's CDR3 is CSVAGKGAGELFF. The DNA for the CDR3 is TGCAGCGTTGCAGGGAAGGGCGCCGGGGAGCTGTTTTTT.